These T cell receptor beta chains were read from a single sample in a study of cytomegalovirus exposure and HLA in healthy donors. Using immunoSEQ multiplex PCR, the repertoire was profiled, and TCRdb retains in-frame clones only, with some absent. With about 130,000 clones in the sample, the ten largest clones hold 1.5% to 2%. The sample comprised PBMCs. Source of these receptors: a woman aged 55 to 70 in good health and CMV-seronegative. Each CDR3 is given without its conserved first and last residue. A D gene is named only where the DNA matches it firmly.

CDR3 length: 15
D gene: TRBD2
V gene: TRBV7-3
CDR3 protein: ASSLTPGTSWADTQY

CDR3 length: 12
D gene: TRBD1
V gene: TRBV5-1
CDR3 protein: ASSLYRGLNEQY

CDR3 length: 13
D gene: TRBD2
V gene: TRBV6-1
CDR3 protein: ASSLTSGGGDEQF

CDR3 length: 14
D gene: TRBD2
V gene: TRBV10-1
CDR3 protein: ASSGTSGTSTDTQY

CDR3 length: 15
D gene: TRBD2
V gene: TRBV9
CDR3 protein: ASSVVATSGATDTQY

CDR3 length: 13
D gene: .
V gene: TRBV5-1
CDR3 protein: ASSFQGGGNQPQH

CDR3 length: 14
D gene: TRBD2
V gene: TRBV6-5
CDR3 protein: ASSYSKAGGFYEQY

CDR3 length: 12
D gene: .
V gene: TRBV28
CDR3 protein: ASRRSGGAYGYT

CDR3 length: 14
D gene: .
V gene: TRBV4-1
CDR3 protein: ASSQVVSGGTDTQY

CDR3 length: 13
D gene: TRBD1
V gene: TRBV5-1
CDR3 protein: ASSAQGARGETQY

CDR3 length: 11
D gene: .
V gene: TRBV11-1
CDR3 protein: ASSPAQGGEQY

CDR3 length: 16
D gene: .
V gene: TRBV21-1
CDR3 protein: ASSKALLGQGVIYEQY

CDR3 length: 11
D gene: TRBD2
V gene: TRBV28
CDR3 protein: ASRGLGPAEQF

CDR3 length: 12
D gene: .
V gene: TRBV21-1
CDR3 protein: ASSKASAGYEQY

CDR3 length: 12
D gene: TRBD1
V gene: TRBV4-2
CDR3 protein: ASSPGTGDQPQH

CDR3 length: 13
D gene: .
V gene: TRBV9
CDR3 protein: ASSETGYYNSPLH

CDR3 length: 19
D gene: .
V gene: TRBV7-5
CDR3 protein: ARSPQTHYTALTGGNYEQY

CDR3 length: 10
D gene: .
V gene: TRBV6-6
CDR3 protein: ATLTGNYGYT

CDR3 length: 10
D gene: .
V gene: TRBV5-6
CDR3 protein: ASSLNFYEQF

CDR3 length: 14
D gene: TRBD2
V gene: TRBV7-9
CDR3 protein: ASSLGPAGGYNEQF

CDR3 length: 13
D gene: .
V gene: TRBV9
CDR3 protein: ASSNDRSLTDTQY

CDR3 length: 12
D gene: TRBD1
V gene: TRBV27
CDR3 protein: ASSRQGSGNTIY

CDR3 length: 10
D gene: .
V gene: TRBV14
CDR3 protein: ASSQVGGEAF

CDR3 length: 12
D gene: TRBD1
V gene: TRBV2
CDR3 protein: ASSGGGGTGELF

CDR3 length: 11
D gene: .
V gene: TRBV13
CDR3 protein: ASSFSRNYEQY

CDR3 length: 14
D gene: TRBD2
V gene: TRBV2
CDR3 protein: ASSYGPAGGTDTQY

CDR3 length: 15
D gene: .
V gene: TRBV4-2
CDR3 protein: ASSQDIASVSYNEQF

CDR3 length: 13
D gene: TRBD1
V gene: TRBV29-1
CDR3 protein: SVEGVGTGVSEQY

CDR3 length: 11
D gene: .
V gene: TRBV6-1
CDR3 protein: ASSQDMNYGYT

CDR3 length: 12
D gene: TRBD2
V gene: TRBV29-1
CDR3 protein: SVSWVAGSYEQY

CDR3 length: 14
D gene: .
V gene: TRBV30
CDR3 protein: AWTPLGAPSGNTIY

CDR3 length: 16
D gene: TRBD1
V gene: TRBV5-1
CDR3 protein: ASSLGLTGASMNTEAF

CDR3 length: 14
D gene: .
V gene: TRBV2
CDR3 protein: ASSEDWTNQNYERY

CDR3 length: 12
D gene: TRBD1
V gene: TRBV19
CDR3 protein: ASDGQGGNQPQH

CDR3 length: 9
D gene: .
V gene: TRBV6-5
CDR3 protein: ASRAQDTQY

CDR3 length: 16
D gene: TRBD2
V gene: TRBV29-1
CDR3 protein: SVTTGTSGREGYRTQY

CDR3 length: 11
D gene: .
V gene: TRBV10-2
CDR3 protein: ASSESSGSEQY

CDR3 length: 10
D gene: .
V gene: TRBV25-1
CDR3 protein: ASSDTGYEQY

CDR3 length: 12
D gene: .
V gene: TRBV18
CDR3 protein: ASSPRAGTDEQY

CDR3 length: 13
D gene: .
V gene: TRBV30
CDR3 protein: AWSPRGQGLETQY

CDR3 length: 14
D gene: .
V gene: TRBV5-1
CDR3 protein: ASSLGVSGYGSPLH

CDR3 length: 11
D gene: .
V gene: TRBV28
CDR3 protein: ASRPGTRYGYT

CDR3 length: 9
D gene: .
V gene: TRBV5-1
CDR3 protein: ASLDTGELF

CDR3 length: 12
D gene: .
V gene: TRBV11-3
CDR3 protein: ASSLFGEIYPQH

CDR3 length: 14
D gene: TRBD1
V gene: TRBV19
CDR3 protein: ASSQEGQGADEKLF

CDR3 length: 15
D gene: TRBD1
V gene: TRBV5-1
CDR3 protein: ASSRNGQGWLNTEAF

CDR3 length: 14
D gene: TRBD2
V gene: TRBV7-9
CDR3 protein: ASSIPGLARPDTQY

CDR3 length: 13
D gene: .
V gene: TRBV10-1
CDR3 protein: ASSESVGTTNEQF

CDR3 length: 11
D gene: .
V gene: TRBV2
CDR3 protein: ASSGLPGDGYT

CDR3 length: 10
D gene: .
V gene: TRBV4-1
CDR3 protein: ASSESTGELF

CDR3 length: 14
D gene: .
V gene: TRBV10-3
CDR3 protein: AISESPTGTPYEQY

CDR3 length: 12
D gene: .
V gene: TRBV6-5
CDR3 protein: ASSLQGSQEPQH

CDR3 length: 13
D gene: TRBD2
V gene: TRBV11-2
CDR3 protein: ASSPAGSSYNEQF

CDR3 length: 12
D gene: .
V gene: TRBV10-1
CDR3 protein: ASSRTSGGNEQF

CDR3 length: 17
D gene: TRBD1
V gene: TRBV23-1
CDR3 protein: ASSRKGQGAYLAKNIQY

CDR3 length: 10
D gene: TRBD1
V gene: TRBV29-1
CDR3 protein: SVQGTGETQY

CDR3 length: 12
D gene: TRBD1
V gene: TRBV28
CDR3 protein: ASSPPTGGYGYT

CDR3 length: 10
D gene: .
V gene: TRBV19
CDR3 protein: ASSIQGREQY

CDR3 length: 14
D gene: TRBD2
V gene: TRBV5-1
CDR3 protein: ASSLSSGVSTDTQY

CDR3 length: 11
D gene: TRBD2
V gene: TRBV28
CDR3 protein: ASKPGLGFEQF